This T cell receptor (beta chain) was captured in a study of regulatory T cells. About this clone: Its antigen is not identified.

Whole-study results and caveats: In CD3G-deficient patients, conventional CD4+ T cells were enriched for hydrophobic CDR3 residues at positions 6 and 7. Patient repertoires had restricted TRB V-J pairs and skewed V and J usage, most in Tregs.

Every patient with CD3G deficiency had evidence of autoimmunity. CD4+ cells were sorted into CD25-high CD127-low regulatory cells and CD25-low CD127-high conventional cells. CDR3 length: 15 residues. The germline V gene has CDR1 SGHNT and CDR2 YENEEA. V trimming: 5 bases; J trimming: 1 base; junction bases outside the gene matches: 2. The primer mix had 52 TRBV and 13 TRBJ primers. Method: immunoSEQ multiplex PCR; TCRdb's copy keeps in-frame clones and lacks some. The sample lists 30,000 to 40,000 clones, over 75% occurring once. The sequencing sample was made of conventional CD4+ T cells sorted from blood. The sequence was obtained from a person in their late teens or twenties with CD3G deficiency. This chain joins TRBV11-3 and TRBJ2-6; TRBD2 aligns across 7 bases. CDR3 residues: CASSPGGSGANVLTF. The CDR3 DNA reads as TGTGCCAGCAGCCCCGGGGGGTCTGGGGCCAACGTCCTGACTTTC. The complete variable domain, with remaining parts taken from reference TRBV11-3 and TRBJ2-6, reads EAGVVQSPRYKIIEKKQPVAFWCNPISGHNTLYWYLQNLGQGPELLIRYENEEAVDDSQLPKDRFSAERLKGVDSTLKIQPAELGDSAVYLCASSPGGSGANVLTFGAGSRLTVL.